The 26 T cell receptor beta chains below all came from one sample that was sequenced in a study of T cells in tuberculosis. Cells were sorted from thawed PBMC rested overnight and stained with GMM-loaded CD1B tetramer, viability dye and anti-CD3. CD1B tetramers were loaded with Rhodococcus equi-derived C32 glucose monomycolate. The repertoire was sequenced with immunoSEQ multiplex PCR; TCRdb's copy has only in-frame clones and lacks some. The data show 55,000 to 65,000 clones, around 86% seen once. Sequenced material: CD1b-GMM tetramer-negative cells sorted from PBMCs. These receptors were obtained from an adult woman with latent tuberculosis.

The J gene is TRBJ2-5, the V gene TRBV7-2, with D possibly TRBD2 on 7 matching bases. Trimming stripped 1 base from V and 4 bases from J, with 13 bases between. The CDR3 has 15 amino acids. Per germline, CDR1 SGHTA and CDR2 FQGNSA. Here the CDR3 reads CASSLDSRGGETQYF. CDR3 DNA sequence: TGTGCCAGCAGCTTAGATAGTAGGGGGGGAGAGACCCAGTACTTC.

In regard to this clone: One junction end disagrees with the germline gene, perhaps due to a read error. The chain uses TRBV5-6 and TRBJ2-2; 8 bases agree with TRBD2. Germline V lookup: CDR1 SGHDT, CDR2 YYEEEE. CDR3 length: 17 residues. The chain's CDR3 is CASSAGGSGVRTGELFF. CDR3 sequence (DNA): TGTGCCAGCAGCGCCGGGGGTAGCGGGGTACGCACCGGAGAGCTGTTTTTT. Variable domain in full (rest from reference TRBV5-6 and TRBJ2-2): DAGVTQSPTHLIKTRGQQVTLRCSPKSGHDTVSWYQQALGQGPQFIFQYYEEEERQRGNFPDRFSGHQFPNYSSELNVNALLLGDSALYLCASSAGGSGVRTGELFFGEGSRLTVL.

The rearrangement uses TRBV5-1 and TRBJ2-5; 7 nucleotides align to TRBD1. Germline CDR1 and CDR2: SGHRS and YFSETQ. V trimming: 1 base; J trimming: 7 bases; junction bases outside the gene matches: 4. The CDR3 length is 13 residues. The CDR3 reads CASSLKSGGTQYF. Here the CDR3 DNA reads TGCGCCAGCAGCTTGAAATCAGGGGGGACCCAGTACTTC.

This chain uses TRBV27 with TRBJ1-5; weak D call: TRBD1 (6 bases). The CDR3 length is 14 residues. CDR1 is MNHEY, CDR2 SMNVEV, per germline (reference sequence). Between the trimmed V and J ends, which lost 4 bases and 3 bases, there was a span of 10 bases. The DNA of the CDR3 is TGTGCCAGCAGTTCTCAGGGGCCCAATCAGCCCCAGCATTTT. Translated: CASSSQGPNQPQHF.

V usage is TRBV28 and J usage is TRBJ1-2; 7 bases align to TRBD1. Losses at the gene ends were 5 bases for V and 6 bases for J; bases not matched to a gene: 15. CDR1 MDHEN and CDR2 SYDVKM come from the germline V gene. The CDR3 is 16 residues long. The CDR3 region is CASSLSSDRARDGYTF. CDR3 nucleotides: TGTGCCAGCAGTCTCTCCTCCGACAGGGCGAGAGATGGCTACACCTTC.

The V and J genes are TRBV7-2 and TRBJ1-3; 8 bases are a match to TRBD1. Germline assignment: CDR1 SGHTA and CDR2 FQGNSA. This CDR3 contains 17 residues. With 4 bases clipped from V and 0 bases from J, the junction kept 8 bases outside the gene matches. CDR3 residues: CASSSSGQANSGNTIYF. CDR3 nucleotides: TGTGCCAGCAGCTCTTCGGGACAGGCGAACTCTGGAAACACCATATATTTT.

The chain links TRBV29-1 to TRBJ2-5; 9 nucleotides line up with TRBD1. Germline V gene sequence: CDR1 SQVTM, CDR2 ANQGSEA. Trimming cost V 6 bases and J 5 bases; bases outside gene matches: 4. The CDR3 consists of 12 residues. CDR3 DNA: TGCAGCGTCGGACAGGGGCAGGAGACCCAGTACTTC. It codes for CSVGQGQETQYF.

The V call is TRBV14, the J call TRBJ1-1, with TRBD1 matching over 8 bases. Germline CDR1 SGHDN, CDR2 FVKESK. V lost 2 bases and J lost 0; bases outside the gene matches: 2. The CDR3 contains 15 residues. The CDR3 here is CASSQLTGVNTEAFF. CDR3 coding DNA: TGTGCCAGCAGCCAACTGACAGGGGTGAACACTGAAGCTTTCTTT.

The CDR3 here is CASSLFGRTGTGYTF. CDR3 bases: TGTGCCAGCAGCTTGTTTGGCAGGACAGGGACGGGCTACACCTTC. The rearrangement joins TRBV5-6 to TRBJ1-2, with 8 bases that match TRBD1. After removal of 1 base from V and 8 bases from J, the junction contained 10 bases not matched to a gene. The CDR3 consists of 15 residues. Germline values: CDR1 SGHDT, CDR2 YYEEEE.

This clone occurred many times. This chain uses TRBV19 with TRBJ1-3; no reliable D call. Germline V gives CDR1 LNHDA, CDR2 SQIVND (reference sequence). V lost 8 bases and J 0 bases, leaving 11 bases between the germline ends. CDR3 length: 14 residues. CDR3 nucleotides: TGTGCCAGTCTAGACTACAACTCTGGAAACACCATATATTTT. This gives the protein CASLDYNSGNTIYF.

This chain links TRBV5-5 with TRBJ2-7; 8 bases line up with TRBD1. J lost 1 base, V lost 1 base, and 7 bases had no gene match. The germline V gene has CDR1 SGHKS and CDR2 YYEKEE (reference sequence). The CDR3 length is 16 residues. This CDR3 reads CASSLLSGQGSYEQYF. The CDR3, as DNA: TGTGCCAGCAGCTTGCTGTCCGGACAGGGTTCCTACGAGCAGTACTTC.

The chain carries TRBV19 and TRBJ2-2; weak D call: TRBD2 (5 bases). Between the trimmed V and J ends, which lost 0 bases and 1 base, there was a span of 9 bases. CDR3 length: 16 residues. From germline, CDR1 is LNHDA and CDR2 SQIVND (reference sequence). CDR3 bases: TGTGCCAGTAGTATAGAGGGCGAGGGGAACACCGGGGAGCTGTTTTTT. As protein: CASSIEGEGNTGELFF.

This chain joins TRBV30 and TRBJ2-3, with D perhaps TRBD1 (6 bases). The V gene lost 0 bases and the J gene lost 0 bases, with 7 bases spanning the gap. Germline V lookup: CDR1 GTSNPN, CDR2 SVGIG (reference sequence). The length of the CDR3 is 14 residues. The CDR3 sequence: CAWSVGASTDTQYF. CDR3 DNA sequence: TGTGCCTGGAGTGTGGGGGCTAGCACAGATACGCAGTATTTT.

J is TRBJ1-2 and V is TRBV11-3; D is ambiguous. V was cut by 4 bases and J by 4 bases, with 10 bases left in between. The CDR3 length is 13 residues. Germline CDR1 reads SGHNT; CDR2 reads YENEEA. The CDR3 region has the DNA TGTGCCAGCAGCTACGGGGATCGCTATGGCTACACCTTC. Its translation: CASSYGDRYGYTF.

Written as DNA, the CDR3 is TGTGCCAGCAGCTCTCCGAAAAGACTAGCGGGGGGCCTGGAGACCCAGTACTTC. Translation: CASSSPKRLAGGLETQYF. The chain recombines TRBV7-9 with TRBJ2-5; TRBD2 matches at 13 bases. After removal of 4 bases from V and 5 bases from J, the junction contained 13 bases not matched to a gene. The CDR3 spans 18 residues. Germline-derived CDR1 and CDR2 are SEHNR and FQNEAQ (reference sequence).

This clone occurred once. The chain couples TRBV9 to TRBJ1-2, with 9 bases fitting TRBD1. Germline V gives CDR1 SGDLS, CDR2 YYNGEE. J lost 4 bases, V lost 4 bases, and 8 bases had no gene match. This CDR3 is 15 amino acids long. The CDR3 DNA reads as TGTGCCAGCAGCCTGACTGAGGGACAGGGCTATGGCTACACCTTC. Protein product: CASSLTEGQGYGYTF. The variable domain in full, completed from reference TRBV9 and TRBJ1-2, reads DSGVTQTPKHLITATGQRVTLRCSPRSGDLSVYWYQQSLDQGLQFLIQYYNGEERAKGNILERFSAQQFPDLHSELNLSSLELGDSALYFCASSLTEGQGYGYTFGSGTRLTVV.

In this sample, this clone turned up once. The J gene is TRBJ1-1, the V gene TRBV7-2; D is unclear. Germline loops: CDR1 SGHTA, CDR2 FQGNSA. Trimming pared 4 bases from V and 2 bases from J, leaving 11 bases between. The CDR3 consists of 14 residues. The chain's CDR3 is CASSSSQINTEAFF. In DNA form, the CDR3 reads TGTGCCAGCAGCTCATCCCAGATCAACACTGAAGCTTTCTTT. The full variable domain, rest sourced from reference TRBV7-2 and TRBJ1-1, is GAGVSQSPSNKVTEKGKDVELRCDPISGHTALYWYRQSLGQGLEFLIYFQGNSAPDKSGLPSDRFSAERTGGSVSTLTIQRTQQEDSAVYLCASSSSQINTEAFFGQGTRLTVV.

The CDR3 DNA follows: TGTGCCAGCTCACCCATGACAGGGTCCAGGACTAGCGGGAGAGTTGAGCAGTTCTTC. This translates into CASSPMTGSRTSGRVEQFF. This sequence joins TRBV18 and TRBJ2-1; TRBD2 agrees at 13 bases. This CDR3 has 19 amino acids. Germline V gene sequence: CDR1 KGHSH, CDR2 LQKENI. The V and J ends lost 3 bases and 9 bases, in that order; junction bases with no gene match: 17.

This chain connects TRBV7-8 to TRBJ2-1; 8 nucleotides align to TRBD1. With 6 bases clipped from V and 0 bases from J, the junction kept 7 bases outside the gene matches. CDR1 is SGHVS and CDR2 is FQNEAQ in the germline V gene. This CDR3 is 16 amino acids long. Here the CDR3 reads CASRMNRGSSYNEQFF. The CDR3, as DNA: TGTGCCAGCAGAATGAACAGGGGGAGCTCCTACAATGAGCAGTTCTTC.

The CDR3 sequence: CSVPGAKIITDTQYF. The CDR3 DNA reads as TGCAGCGTTCCAGGGGCCAAAATAATCACAGATACGCAGTATTTT. The chain recombines TRBV29-1 with TRBJ2-3, with a weak D call TRBD1 (6 bases). CDR3 length equals 15 residues. The ends were cut back, 5 bases at V and 2 bases at J, with 17 bases in the middle. Per germline, CDR1 SQVTM and CDR2 ANQGSEA.

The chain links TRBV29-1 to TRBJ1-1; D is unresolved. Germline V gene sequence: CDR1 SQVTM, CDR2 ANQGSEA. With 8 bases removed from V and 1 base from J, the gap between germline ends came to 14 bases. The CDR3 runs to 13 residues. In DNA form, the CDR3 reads TGCAGCCCCGAAGGCGGGAGGAACACTGAAGCTTTCTTT. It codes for CSPEGGRNTEAFF.

The CDR3 here is CASSSPGTSGKETQYF. CDR3 sequence (DNA): TGTGCCAGCAGCTCCCCCGGGACTAGCGGGAAAGAGACCCAGTACTTC. The chain employs TRBV28 and TRBJ2-5; TRBD2 agrees at 13 bases. The CDR3 is 16 amino acids. Trimming at V came to 6 bases and at J to 3 bases, leaving 7 bases not matched to a gene. The germline V gene encodes CDR1 MDHEN and CDR2 SYDVKM.

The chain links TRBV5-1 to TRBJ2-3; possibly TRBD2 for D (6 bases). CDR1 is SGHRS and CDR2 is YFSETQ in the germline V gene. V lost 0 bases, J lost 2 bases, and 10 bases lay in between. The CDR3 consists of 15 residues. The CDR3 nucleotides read TGCGCCAGCAGCTTGGCGGGAGTGACCACAGATACGCAGTATTTT. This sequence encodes CASSLAGVTTDTQYF.

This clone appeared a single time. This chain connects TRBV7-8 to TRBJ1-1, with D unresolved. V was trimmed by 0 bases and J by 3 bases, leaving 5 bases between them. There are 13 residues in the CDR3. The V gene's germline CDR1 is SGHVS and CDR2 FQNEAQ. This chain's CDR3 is CASSLASDTEAFF. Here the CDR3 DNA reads TGTGCCAGCAGCTTAGCATCGGACACTGAAGCTTTCTTT.

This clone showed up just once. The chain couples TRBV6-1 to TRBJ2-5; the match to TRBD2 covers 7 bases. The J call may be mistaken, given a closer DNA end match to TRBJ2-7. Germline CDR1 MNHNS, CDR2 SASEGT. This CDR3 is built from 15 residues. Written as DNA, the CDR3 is TGTGCCAGCAGTACTCGTAGCGGGTCCCTCTACGAGCAGTACTTC. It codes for CASSTRSGSLYEQYF.

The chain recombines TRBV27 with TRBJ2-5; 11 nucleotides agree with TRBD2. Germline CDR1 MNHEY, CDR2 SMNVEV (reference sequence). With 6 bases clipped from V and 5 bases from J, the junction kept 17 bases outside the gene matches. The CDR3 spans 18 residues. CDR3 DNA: TGTGCCAGCAGCCCCTTGATAGCGGGGGGGCCGGGAGGGGAGACCCAGTACTTC. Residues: CASSPLIAGGPGGETQYF.